This T cell receptor beta chain derives from a study of cytomegalovirus exposure and HLA in healthy donors. This clone showed up just a few times. These donors were members of the roughly 110-subject validation cohort, a group separate from the approximately 620-subject first cohort. The V segment lost 1 base and the J segment 3 bases; nucleotides outside the gene matches: 9. This CDR3 is 17 amino acids long. CDR1 is LGHNA, CDR2 YNFKEQ, per germline. TCRdb's copy holds only in-frame clones and misses some; the assay was immunoSEQ multiplex PCR. The sample has roughly 180,000 clones, approximately 89% seen once.

Sequenced material: PBMCs. This chain joins TRBV4-2 and TRBJ2-1, with 7 bases aligning to TRBD2. The TCR comes from a man aged 25 to 40 in good health and CMV-seropositive. The CDR3 DNA sequence: TGTGCCAGCAGCCAAGGCGACGGGGGGACCCTCTACAATGAGCAGTTCTTC. Translation gives CASSQGDGGTLYNEQFF.